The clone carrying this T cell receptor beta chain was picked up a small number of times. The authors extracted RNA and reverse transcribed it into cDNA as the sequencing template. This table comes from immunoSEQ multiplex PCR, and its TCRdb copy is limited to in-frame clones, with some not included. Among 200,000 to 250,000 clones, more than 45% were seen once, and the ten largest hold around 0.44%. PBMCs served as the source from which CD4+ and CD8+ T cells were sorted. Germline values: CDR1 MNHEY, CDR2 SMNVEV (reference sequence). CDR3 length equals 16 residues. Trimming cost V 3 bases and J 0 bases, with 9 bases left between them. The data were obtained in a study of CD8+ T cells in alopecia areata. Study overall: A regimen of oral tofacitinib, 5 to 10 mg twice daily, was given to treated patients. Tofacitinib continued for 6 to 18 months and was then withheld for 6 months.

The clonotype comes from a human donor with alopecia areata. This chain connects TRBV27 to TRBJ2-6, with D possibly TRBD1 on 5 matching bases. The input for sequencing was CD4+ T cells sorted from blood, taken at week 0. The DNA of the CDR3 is TGTGCCAGCAGTTTCTTTCAGGGCTCTGGGGCCAACGTCCTGACTTTC. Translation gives CASSFFQGSGANVLTF.